This T cell receptor (beta chain) was obtained from a study of glioma-infiltrating T cells after dendritic cell vaccination. Method: immunoSEQ multiplex PCR; TCRdb's copy keeps in-frame clones and lacks some. The sample lists about 92,000 clones, approximately 90% occurring once. This clone came up a few times. Its target is unknown. Fresh-frozen tumor tissue and more than two years of survival data were available for all. Before vaccination, two weeks after the third vaccination, and at progression, PBMC were collected. Study outcomes and limitations: Estimated pretreatment TIL content predicted outcome after dendritic cell vaccination. Only a small number of patients had complete blood and tumor samples.

This CDR3 spans 15 amino acids. In germline, CDR1 is MNHNY, CDR2 SVGAGI (reference sequence). V lost 6 bases, J lost 0 bases, and 5 bases stayed unmatched. The chain has TRBV6-6 and TRBJ1-1; 9 bases map to TRBD1. The origin of this receptor is a human donor with glioblastoma. The specimen comprised blood, sampled before dendritic cell vaccination. CDR3 bases: TGTGCCAGCAGACCCCGGACAGGGGTGAACACTGAAGCTTTCTTT. Its protein product is CASRPRTGVNTEAFF.